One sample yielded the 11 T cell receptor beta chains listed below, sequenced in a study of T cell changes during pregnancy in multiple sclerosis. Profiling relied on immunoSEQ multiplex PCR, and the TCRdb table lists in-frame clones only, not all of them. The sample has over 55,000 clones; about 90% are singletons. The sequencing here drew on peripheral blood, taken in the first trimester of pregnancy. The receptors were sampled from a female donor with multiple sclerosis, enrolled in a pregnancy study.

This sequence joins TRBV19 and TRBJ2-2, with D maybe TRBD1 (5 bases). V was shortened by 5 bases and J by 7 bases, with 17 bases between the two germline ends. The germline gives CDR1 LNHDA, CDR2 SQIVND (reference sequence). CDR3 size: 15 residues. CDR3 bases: TGTGCCAGTAGTGGGGCGGCAGCCCGAGGCGGGGAGCTGTTTTTT. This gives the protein CASSGAAARGGELFF.

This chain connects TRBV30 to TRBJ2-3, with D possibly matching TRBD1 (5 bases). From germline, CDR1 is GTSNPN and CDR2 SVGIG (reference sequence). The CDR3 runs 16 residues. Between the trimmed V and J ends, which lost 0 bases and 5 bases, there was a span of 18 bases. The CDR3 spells CAWSVRFGGQGDTQYF. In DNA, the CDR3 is TGTGCCTGGAGTGTACGGTTCGGCGGTCAGGGAGATACGCAGTATTTT.

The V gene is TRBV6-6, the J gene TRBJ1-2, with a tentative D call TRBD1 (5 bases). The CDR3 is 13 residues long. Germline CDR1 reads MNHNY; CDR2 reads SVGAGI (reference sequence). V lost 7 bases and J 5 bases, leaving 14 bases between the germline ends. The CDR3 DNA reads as TGTGCCAGCACCGCAGGGTTTGAATATGGCTACACCTTC. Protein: CASTAGFEYGYTF.

DNA of the CDR3: TGTGCCAGCAGCTTATCGCAGGGAACGCACACTGAAGCTTTCTTT. Translating gives CASSLSQGTHTEAFF. The gene calls are TRBV7-2 and TRBJ1-1; D is possibly TRBD1 (5 bases). The CDR3 has 15 amino acids. V shed 2 bases and J shed 3 bases, with 13 bases lying between them. The germline gives CDR1 SGHTA, CDR2 FQGNSA.

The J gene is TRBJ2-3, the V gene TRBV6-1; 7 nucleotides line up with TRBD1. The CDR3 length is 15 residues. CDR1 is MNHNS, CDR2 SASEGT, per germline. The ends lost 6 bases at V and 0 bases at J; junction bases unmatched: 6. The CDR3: CASRVQGSSTDTQYF. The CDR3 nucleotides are TGTGCCAGCAGGGTACAGGGGTCTAGCACAGATACGCAGTATTTT.

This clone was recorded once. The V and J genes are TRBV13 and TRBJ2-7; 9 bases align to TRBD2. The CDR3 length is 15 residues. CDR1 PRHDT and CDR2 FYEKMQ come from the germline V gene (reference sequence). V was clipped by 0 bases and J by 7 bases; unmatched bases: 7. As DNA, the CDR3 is TGTGCCAGCAGCTTAGGACTAGCGGGTCCCGGGGAGCAGTACTTC. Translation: CASSLGLAGPGEQYF. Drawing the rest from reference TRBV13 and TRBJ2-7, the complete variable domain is AAGVIQSPRHLIKEKRETATLKCYPIPRHDTVYWYQQGPGQDPQFLISFYEKMQSDKGSIPDRFSAQQFSDYHSELNMSSLELGDSALYFCASSLGLAGPGEQYFGPGTRLTVT.

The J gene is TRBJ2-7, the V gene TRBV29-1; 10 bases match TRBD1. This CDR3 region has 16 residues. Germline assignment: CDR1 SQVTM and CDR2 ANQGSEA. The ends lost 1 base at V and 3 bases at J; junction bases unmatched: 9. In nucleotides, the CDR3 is TGCAGCGTTGAAGCTTGGGACAGGGGACAGTTCTACGAGCAGTACTTC. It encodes CSVEAWDRGQFYEQYF.

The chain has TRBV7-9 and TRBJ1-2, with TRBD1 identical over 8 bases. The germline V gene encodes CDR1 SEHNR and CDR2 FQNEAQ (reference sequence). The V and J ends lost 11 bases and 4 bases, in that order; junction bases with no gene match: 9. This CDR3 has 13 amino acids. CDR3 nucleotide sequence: TGTGCCTCGTCCCGGGACAGGAGCTATGGCTACACCTTC. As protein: CASSRDRSYGYTF.

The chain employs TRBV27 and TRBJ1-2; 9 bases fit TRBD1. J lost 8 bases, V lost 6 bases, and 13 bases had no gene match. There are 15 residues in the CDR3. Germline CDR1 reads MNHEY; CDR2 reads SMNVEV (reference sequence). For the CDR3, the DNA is TGTGCCAGCAGGGCGGCCTTGGGACAGGGAAGAGGCTACACCTTC. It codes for CASRAALGQGRGYTF.

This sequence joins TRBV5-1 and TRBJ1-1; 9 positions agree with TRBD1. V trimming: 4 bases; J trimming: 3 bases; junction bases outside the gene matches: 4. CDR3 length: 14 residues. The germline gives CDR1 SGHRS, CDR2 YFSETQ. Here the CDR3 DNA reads TGCGCCAGCAGCATTGGACAGGGGTACACTGAAGCTTTCTTT. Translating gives CASSIGQGYTEAFF.

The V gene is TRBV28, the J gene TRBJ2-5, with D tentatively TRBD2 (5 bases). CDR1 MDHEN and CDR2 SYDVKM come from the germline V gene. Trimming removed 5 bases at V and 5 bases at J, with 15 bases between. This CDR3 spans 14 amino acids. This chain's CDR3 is CASSIISGGETQYF. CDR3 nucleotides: TGTGCCAGCAGTATCATTTCCGGCGGGGAGACCCAGTACTTC.